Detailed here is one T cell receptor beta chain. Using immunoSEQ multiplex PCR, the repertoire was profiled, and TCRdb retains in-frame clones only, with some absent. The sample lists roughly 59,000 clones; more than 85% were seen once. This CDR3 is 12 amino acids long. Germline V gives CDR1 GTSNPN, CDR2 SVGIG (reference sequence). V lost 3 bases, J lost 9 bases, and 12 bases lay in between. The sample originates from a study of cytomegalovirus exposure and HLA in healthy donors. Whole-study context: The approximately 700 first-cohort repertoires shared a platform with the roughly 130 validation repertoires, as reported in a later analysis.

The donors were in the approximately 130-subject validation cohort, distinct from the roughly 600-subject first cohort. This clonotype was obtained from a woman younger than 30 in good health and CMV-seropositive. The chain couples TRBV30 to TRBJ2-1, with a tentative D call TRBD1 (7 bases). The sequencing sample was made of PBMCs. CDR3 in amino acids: CAWSSGGIEQFF. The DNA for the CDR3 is TGTGCCTGGAGCTCAGGGGGGATTGAGCAGTTCTTC.